The next 30 T cell receptor beta chains were all read from a single sample in a study of T cells in Graves' hyperthyroidism and ophthalmopathy. Amplification of TCR beta CDR3 regions used RNA as the template. TCR CDR3 underwent first-round RT-PCR with the HTBI primer set. TCRdb reprocessed the multiplex PCR reads via MiXCR and lists one record per CDR3 protein. In the table there are approximately 600,000 distinct CDR3 sequences, less than 25% of which are singletons. Sequencing was carried out using blood. The origin of the receptors is a man aged 30-40 years with Graves' ophthalmopathy.

The chain couples TRBV6-2 or TRBV6-3 to TRBJ1-1; 8 bases line up with TRBD1. CDR3 length equals 16 residues. V lost 6 bases and J lost 1; bases outside the gene matches: 10. CDR1 is MNHEY, CDR2 SVGEGT, per germline. The DNA of the CDR3 is TGTGCCAGCAGCCACGACAGGGGTGAGGGGAACACTGAAGCTTTCTTT. As protein: CASSHDRGEGNTEAFF.

This chain connects TRBV29-1 to TRBJ2-7; no firm D call. Looked up from germline, CDR1 is SQVTM and CDR2 is ANQGSEA. This CDR3 comprises 18 residues. Trimming took off 7 bases at V and 0 bases at J, with 28 bases between the two ends. This CDR3 is CSALGPGEVGGSSYEQYF. In DNA, the CDR3 is TGCAGCGCCCTAGGGCCGGGCGAGGTCGGCGGCTCCTCCTACGAGCAGTACTTC.

In its sample, this clonotype was seen a few times. CDR3 region: CASSISWTSGRNEQYF. CDR3 DNA sequence: TGTGCCAGCAGTATCTCTTGGACTAGCGGGAGGAACGAGCAGTACTTC. The chain joins TRBV28 to TRBJ2-7; 14 bases match TRBD2. V lost 5 bases, J lost 5 bases, and 8 bases stayed unmatched. Germline CDR1 and CDR2: MDHEN and SYDVKM. The CDR3 has 16 amino acids.

This clonotype was found a few times. The gene calls are TRBV4-1 and TRBJ1-4; the D gene is possibly TRBD1 (5 bases). CDR1 and CDR2 from the germline V gene are MGHRA and YSYEKL. V was trimmed by 4 bases and J by 0 bases, leaving 9 bases between them. This CDR3 has 15 residues. The DNA for the CDR3 is TGCGCCAGCAGCCTACCGGGGGCAACTAATGAAAAACTGTTTTTT. Protein: CASSLPGATNEKLFF.

This chain uses TRBV2 with TRBJ2-3; D possibly corresponds to TRBD1 (6 bases). This CDR3 region has 15 residues. CDR1 is SNHLY, CDR2 FYNNEI, per germline. Between the trimmed V and J ends, which lost 6 bases and 2 bases, there was a span of 15 bases. CDR3 sequence (DNA): TGTGCCAGCAGAGGACAGCAATTCTCCACAGATACGCAGTATTTT. Protein product: CASRGQQFSTDTQYF.

This chain joins TRBV2 and TRBJ1-6, with D hard to call. The CDR3 runs 14 residues. The germline gives CDR1 SNHLY, CDR2 FYNNEI. The V end was cut by 5 bases, the J end by 5 bases, with 10 bases between. CDR3 nucleotide sequence: TGTGCCAGCAGTCCAGGACGGAATAATTCACCCCTCCACTTT. It codes for CASSPGRNNSPLHF.

This sequence joins TRBV14 and TRBJ2-7; 13 bases agree with TRBD2. Germline loops: CDR1 SGHDN, CDR2 FVKESK. Trimming at V came to 1 base and at J to 5 bases, leaving 5 bases not matched to a gene. CDR3 length: 16 residues. Here the CDR3 reads CASSQVTSGRDNEQYF. The CDR3 DNA sequence: TGTGCCAGCAGCCAAGTAACTAGCGGGAGGGATAACGAGCAGTACTTC.

This clonotype was detected ten times or more. The chain joins TRBV2 to TRBJ1-1; 8 positions match TRBD1. After removal of 5 bases from V and 0 bases from J, the junction contained 14 bases not matched to a gene. The germline gives CDR1 SNHLY, CDR2 FYNNEI. The CDR3 is 18 amino acids. The CDR3 DNA is TGTGCCAGCAGTTACCATACAGGGGGAATTCGCATGAACACTGAAGCTTTCTTT. Translating gives CASSYHTGGIRMNTEAFF.

This clonotype was found a few times. The chain joins TRBV28 to TRBJ2-7; TRBD2 is a possible D gene (6 bases). With 6 bases removed from V and 2 bases from J, the gap between germline ends came to 17 bases. The CDR3 spans 15 residues. Germline lookup yields CDR1 MDHEN and CDR2 SYDVKM. The CDR3, as DNA: TGTGCCAGCAGCGTCGGGAGCGGGTCACCCTACGAGCAGTACTTC. Translating gives CASSVGSGSPYEQYF.

The table lists this clonotype with many counts. The chain carries TRBV28 and TRBJ2-3; 10 bases align to TRBD2. Trimming took 4 bases from V and 4 from J; bases not matched to a gene: 5. This CDR3 region has 15 residues. Per germline, CDR1 MDHEN and CDR2 SYDVKM. DNA of the CDR3: TGTGCCAGCAGTTCCCCAGCGGGAGGGCCAGATACGCAGTATTTT. It encodes CASSSPAGGPDTQYF.

At least ten counts were recorded for this clonotype. The chain joins TRBV30 to TRBJ2-5; no definite D call. With 4 bases removed from V and 10 bases from J, the gap between germline ends came to 16 bases. The CDR3 is 12 residues long. The germline CDR1 and CDR2 sequences are GTSNPN and SVGIG (reference sequence). The CDR3 DNA follows: TGTGCCTGGATGGCCTACAGTGGGAACCAGTACTTC. Translating it yields CAWMAYSGNQYF. Drawing the rest from reference TRBV30 and TRBJ2-5, the complete variable domain is SQTIHQWPATLVQPVGSPLSLECTVEGTSNPNLYWYRQAAGRGLQLLFYSVGIGQISSEVPQNLSASRPQDRQFILSSKKLLLSDSGFYLCAWMAYSGNQYFGPGTRLLVL.

There are many counts of this clonotype. J is TRBJ2-5 and V is TRBV2, with TRBD2 identical over 9 bases. The CDR3 is 16 amino acids. Germline assignment: CDR1 SNHLY and CDR2 FYNNEI. V shed 8 bases, J shed 0 bases, and the junction held 10 bases outside the gene matches. The CDR3 DNA follows: TGTGCCAGCCACGGGGCAGCGGGAGGATACCAAGAGACCCAGTACTTC. Protein product: CASHGAAGGYQETQYF.

The gene calls are TRBV6-1 and TRBJ1-6; TRBD1 matches at 7 bases. After removal of 8 bases from V and 0 bases from J, the junction contained 10 bases not matched to a gene. CDR3 size: 17 residues. Per the germline V gene, CDR1 is MNHNS and CDR2 is SASEGT. The CDR3 loop reads CASGPGTESSYNSPLHF. CDR3 DNA: TGTGCCAGCGGTCCCGGGACAGAAAGCTCCTATAATTCACCCCTCCACTTT.

In regard to this clonotype: A much larger clonotype is one base distant, so this may be a read error. The V and J genes are TRBV12-3 or TRBV12-4 and TRBJ1-6; 7 nucleotides line up with TRBD1. The V gene end was trimmed by 6 bases and the J gene end by 5 bases; junction bases not matched to a gene: 10. There are 16 residues in the CDR3. The CDR3 DNA follows: TGTGCCAGCAGGGCCGGAGGGGGCACCGATAATTCACCCCTCCACTTT. Protein product: CASRAGGGTDNSPLHF.

There are a few counts of this clonotype. The V and J genes are TRBV9 and TRBJ1-4; D remains unclear. CDR3 length: 15 residues. Trimming shortened V by 0 bases and J by 3 bases, and 9 bases separated the two germline ends. CDR1 SGDLS and CDR2 YYNGEE come from the germline V gene. The CDR3 nucleotides read TGTGCCAGCAGCGTAGATAACGGAGCTAATGAAAAACTGTTTTTT. This sequence encodes CASSVDNGANEKLFF.

This clonotype was counted many times. The rearrangement links TRBV28 to TRBJ1-4, with 7 nucleotides matching TRBD1. Germline lookup yields CDR1 MDHEN and CDR2 SYDVKM. The CDR3 contains 15 residues. With 6 bases clipped from V and 5 bases from J, the junction kept 9 bases outside the gene matches. DNA of the CDR3: TGTGCCAGCAGCCTAGGGACAGCCCTAAATGAAAAACTGTTTTTT. Protein product: CASSLGTALNEKLFF.

This clonotype was counted between two and nine times. J is TRBJ2-1 and V is TRBV6-5; 13 nucleotides align to TRBD2. The V segment lost 2 bases and the J segment 7 bases; nucleotides outside the gene matches: 11. Germline CDR1 reads MNHEY; CDR2 reads SVGAGI. The CDR3 covers 18 residues. CDR3: CASSYGPPGLAGRNEQFF. DNA of the CDR3: TGTGCCAGCAGTTACGGCCCCCCGGGACTAGCGGGAAGGAATGAGCAGTTCTTC.

The table lists this clonotype with a few counts. V is TRBV6-1 and J is TRBJ2-3; 10 positions match TRBD2. The CDR3 extends over 18 amino acids. Germline V gene sequence: CDR1 MNHNS, CDR2 SASEGT. V gave up 5 bases and J gave up 2 bases; unmatched junction bases: 13. CDR3 sequence: CASSSMGSGRPHTDTQYF. The CDR3 DNA reads as TGTGCCAGCAGTTCGATGGGTAGCGGGAGGCCTCACACAGATACGCAGTATTTT.

About this clonotype itself: A much larger clone lies one base from this, so it may be a read error. The genes are TRBV7-2 and TRBJ2-7; possibly TRBD2 for D (6 bases). Trimming shortened V by 5 bases and J by 0 bases, and 14 bases separated the two germline ends. The length of the CDR3 is 15 residues. Looked up from germline, CDR1 is SGHTA and CDR2 is FQGNSA. The CDR3 sequence: CTSSQGGGSSYEQYF. Here the CDR3 DNA reads TGTACCAGCAGCCAAGGTGGGGGGAGCTCCTACGAGCAGTACTTC.

Regarding this clonotype: Mismatch with germline at one junction end may stem from a read error. The chain employs TRBV11-2 and TRBJ1-2; D gene unclear. Germline CDR1 SGHAT, CDR2 FQNNGV. This CDR3 is 12 amino acids long. CDR3 DNA sequence: TGTGCCAGCAGCCATCCAAACTATGGCCACACCTTC. Amino acid sequence: CASSHPNYGHTF.

This clonotype has just one count. V is TRBV2 and J is TRBJ2-1; 13 bases are a match to TRBD2. V shed 9 bases and J 2 bases; nucleotides not matched to a gene: 4. CDR1 SNHLY and CDR2 FYNNEI come from the germline V gene. The CDR3 spans 15 residues. Here the CDR3 DNA reads TGTGCCAGTACCGGGACTAGCGGGACCTACAATGAGCAGTTCTTC. Protein: CASTGTSGTYNEQFF.

In this sample, this clonotype turned up a few times. This chain uses TRBV28 with TRBJ1-1, with TRBD1 as a possible D gene (6 bases). This CDR3 comprises 16 residues. V lost 4 bases, J lost 0 bases, and 15 bases lay in between. Germline CDR1 is MDHEN and CDR2 is SYDVKM. In DNA, the CDR3 is TGTGCCAGCAGTTCAGGGGCTGCTGGCATGAACACTGAAGCTTTCTTT. It specifies CASSSGAAGMNTEAFF.

This clonotype appeared many times. The genes are TRBV20-1 and TRBJ1-1; maybe TRBD1 (6 bases). The length of the CDR3 is 14 residues. The V gene lost 3 bases and the J gene lost 4 bases, with 15 bases spanning the gap. Germline V gene data show CDR1 as DFQATT and CDR2 as SNEGSKA (reference sequence). The CDR3 DNA reads TGCAGTGCTAGGACGGCCTCCAGGGGCACTGAAGCTTTCTTT. It specifies CSARTASRGTEAFF.

V gene TRBV6-1 combines with J gene TRBJ2-7; weak D call: TRBD1 (5 bases). This CDR3 contains 11 residues. V shed 7 bases and J shed 7 bases, with 11 bases lying between them. Germline V gene lookup returns CDR1 MNHNS and CDR2 SASEGT. CDR3 sequence reads: CASNQGREQYF. For the CDR3, the DNA is TGTGCCAGCAACCAGGGCCGGGAGCAGTACTTC.

The chain carries TRBV28 and TRBJ1-1; D gene unclear. V was trimmed by 6 bases and J by 4 bases, leaving 12 bases between them. Germline assignment: CDR1 MDHEN and CDR2 SYDVKM. The CDR3 is 13 amino acids. CDR3: CASSQRGATEAFF. In nucleotides, the CDR3 is TGTGCCAGCAGCCAGCGGGGTGCCACTGAAGCTTTCTTT. Full variable domain (rest looked up from reference TRBV28 and TRBJ1-1): DVKVTQSSRYLVKRTGEKVFLECVQDMDHENMFWYRQDPGLGLRLIYFSYDVKMKEKGDIPEGYSVSREKKERFSLILESASTNQTSMYLCASSQRGATEAFFGQGTRLTVV.

In its sample, this clonotype was seen many times. The chain links TRBV18 to TRBJ2-3, with TRBD2 matching over 8 bases. CDR3 length equals 14 residues. CDR1 is KGHSH and CDR2 is LQKENI in the germline V gene. V lost 4 bases, J lost 2 bases, and 2 bases stayed unmatched. This CDR3 reads CASSLLADTDTQYF. The DNA of the CDR3 is TGTGCCAGCTCACTACTAGCGGACACAGATACGCAGTATTTT.

In its sample, this clonotype was seen many times. The chain links TRBV3-1 to TRBJ1-6; TRBD1 agrees at 7 bases. V lost 0 bases, J lost 5 bases, and 4 bases stayed unmatched. The germline gives CDR1 LGHDT, CDR2 YNNKEL (reference sequence). The CDR3 is 16 amino acids. In DNA form, the CDR3 reads TGTGCCAGCAGCCAAGATATGGGACAGAATAATTCACCCCTCCACTTT. Its protein product is CASSQDMGQNNSPLHF.

This clonotype has a handful of counts. The J gene is TRBJ1-1, the V gene TRBV3-1; TRBD1 might be the D (5 bases). Per germline, CDR1 LGHDT and CDR2 YNNKEL (reference sequence). V was clipped by 0 bases and J by 4 bases, with 9 bases between them. The CDR3 length is 14 residues. CDR3 loop: CASSQEGGATEAFF. The CDR3 nucleotides read TGTGCCAGCAGCCAAGAAGGAGGGGCCACTGAAGCTTTCTTT.

This sequence joins TRBV9 and TRBJ2-5; no reliable D call. The CDR3 has 13 residues. Trimming stripped 0 bases from V and 5 bases from J, with 8 bases between. Germline-derived CDR1 and CDR2 are SGDLS and YYNGEE. CDR3 protein: CASSVAIMETQYF. The CDR3 coding sequence is TGTGCCAGCAGCGTAGCTATAATGGAGACCCAGTACTTC.

This clonotype was recorded a few times. The V call is TRBV4-2, the J call TRBJ1-1; the match to TRBD1 covers 8 bases. Trimming cost V 3 bases and J 3 bases; bases outside gene matches: 6. This CDR3 is 15 amino acids long. Germline V CDR1 and CDR2: LGHNA, YNFKEQ. For the CDR3, the DNA is TGTGCCAGCAGCCACCACAGGGGGTTGGACACTGAAGCTTTCTTT. This encodes CASSHHRGLDTEAFF.